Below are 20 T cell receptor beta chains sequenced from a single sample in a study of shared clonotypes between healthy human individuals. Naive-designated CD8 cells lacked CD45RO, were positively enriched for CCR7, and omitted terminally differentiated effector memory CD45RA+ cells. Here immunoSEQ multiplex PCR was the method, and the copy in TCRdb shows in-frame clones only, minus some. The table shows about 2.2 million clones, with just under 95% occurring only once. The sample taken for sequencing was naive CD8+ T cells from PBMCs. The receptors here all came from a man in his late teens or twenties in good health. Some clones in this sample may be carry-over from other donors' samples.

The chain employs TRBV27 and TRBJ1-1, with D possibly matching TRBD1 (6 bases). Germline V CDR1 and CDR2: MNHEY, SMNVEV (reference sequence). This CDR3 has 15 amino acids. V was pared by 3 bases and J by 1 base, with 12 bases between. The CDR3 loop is CASSLRTEGNTEAFF. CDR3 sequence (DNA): TGTGCCAGCAGTTTGCGGACAGAAGGGAACACTGAAGCTTTCTTT.

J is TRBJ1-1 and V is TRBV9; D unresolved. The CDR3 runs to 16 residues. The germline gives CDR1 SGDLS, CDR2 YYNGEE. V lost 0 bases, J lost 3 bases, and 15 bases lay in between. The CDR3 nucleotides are TGTGCCAGCAGCGTAGGCCCGGGGTTAAGGGACACTGAAGCTTTCTTT. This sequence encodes CASSVGPGLRDTEAFF.

CDR3 sequence reads: CASLPGLAPNNEQFF. CDR3 nucleotide sequence: TGTGCCAGCCTCCCGGGACTAGCCCCCAACAATGAGCAGTTCTTC. V usage is TRBV19 and J usage is TRBJ2-1; 9 bases match TRBD2. CDR3 length equals 15 residues. Looked up from germline, CDR1 is LNHDA and CDR2 is SQIVND (reference sequence). The J segment lost 5 bases and the V segment lost 9 bases, leaving 11 bases of the junction unmatched.

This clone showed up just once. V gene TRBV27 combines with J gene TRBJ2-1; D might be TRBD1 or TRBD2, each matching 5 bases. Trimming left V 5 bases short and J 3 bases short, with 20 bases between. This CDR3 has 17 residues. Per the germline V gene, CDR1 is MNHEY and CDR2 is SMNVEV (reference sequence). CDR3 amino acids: CASSPPRAGQYYNEQFF. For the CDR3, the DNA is TGTGCCAGCAGTCCCCCCAGGGCGGGCCAATACTACAATGAGCAGTTCTTC.

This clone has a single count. CDR3 sequence (DNA): TGTGCCAGCAGTACACTACAGGGGGTTGCCGGGGAGCTGTTTTTT. As protein: CASSTLQGVAGELFF. V and J are TRBV28 and TRBJ2-2, with TRBD1 matching 8 bases. The CDR3 totals 15 residues. Germline V gene sequence: CDR1 MDHEN, CDR2 SYDVKM. V shed 5 bases and J 6 bases; nucleotides not matched to a gene: 8. The full variable domain, in which reference TRBV28 and TRBJ2-2 provide the parts outside the CDR3, is DVKVTQSSRYLVKRTGEKVFLECVQDMDHENMFWYRQDPGLGLRLIYFSYDVKMKEKGDIPEGYSVSREKKERFSLILESASTNQTSMYLCASSTLQGVAGELFFGEGSRLTVL.

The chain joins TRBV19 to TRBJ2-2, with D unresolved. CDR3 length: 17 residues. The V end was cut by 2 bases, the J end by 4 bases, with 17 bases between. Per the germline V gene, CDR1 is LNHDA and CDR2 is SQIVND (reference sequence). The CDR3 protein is CASSILPGRTRTGELFF. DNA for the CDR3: TGTGCCAGTAGTATACTCCCGGGCCGAACTCGCACCGGGGAGCTGTTTTTT.

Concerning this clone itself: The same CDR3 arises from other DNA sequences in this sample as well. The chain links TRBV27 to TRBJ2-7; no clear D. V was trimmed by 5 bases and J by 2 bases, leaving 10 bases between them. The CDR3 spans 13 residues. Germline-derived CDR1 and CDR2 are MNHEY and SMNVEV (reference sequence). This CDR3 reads CASSLGTAYEQYF. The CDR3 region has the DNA TGTGCCAGCAGTCTTGGAACAGCCTACGAGCAGTACTTC.

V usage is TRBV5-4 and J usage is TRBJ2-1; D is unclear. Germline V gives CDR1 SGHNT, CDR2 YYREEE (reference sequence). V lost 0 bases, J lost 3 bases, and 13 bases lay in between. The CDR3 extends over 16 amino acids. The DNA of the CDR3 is TGTGCCAGCAGCTTGGTGGAGCATAGGGTCTACAATGAGCAGTTCTTC. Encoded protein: CASSLVEHRVYNEQFF.

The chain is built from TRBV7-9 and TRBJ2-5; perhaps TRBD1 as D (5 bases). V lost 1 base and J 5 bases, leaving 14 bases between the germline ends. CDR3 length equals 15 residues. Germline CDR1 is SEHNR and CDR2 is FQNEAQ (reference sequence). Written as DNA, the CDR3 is TGTGCCAGCAGCTTAGGCACCTCCCAGGGTGAGACCCAGTACTTC. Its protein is CASSLGTSQGETQYF.

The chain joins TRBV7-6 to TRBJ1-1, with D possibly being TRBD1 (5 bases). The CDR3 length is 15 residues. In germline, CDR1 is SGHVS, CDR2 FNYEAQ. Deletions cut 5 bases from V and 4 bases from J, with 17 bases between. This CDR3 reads CASSPLSGRVTEAFF. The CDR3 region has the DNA TGTGCCAGCAGCCCACTTTCAGGGCGGGTCACTGAAGCTTTCTTT.

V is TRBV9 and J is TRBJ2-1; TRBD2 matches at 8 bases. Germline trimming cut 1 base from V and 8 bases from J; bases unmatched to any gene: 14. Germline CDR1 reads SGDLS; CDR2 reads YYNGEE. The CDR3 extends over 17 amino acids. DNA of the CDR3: TGTGCCAGCAGCGTACACGGGAGGGAGGGCCTCTCCGATGAGCAGTTCTTC. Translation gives CASSVHGREGLSDEQFF.

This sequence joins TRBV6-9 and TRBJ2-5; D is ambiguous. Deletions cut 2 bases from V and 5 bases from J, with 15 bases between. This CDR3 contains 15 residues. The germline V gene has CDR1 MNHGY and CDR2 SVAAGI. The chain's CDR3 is CASSYDEGCGETQYF. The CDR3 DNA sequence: TGTGCCAGCAGTTATGATGAAGGGTGTGGGGAGACCCAGTACTTC.

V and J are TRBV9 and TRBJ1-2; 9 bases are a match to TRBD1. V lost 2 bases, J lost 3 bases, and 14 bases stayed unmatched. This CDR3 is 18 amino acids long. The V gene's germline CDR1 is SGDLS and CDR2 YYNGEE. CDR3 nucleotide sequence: TGTGCCAGCAGCGTCGCAAATTCCGGGACAGGGCCCGACTATGGCTACACCTTC. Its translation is CASSVANSGTGPDYGYTF.

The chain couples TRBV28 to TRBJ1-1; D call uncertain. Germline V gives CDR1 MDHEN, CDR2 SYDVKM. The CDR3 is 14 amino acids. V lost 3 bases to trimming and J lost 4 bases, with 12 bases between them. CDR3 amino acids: CASSFAEWGTEAFF. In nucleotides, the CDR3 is TGTGCCAGCAGTTTTGCGGAATGGGGCACTGAAGCTTTCTTT. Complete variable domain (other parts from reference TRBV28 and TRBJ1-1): DVKVTQSSRYLVKRTGEKVFLECVQDMDHENMFWYRQDPGLGLRLIYFSYDVKMKEKGDIPEGYSVSREKKERFSLILESASTNQTSMYLCASSFAEWGTEAFFGQGTRLTVV.

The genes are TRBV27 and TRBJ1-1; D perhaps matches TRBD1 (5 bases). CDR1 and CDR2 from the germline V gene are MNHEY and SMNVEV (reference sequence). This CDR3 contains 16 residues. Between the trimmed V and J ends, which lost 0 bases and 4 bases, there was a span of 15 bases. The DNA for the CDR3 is TGTGCCAGCAGTTTATCCAGTAACGCGGGGGGCACTGAAGCTTTCTTT. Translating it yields CASSLSSNAGGTEAFF.

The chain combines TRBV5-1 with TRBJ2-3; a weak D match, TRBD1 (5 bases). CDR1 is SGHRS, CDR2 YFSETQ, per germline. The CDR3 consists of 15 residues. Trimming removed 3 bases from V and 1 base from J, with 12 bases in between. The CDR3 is CASSYDSSRTDTQYF. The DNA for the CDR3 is TGCGCCAGCAGCTATGACAGCTCCCGCACAGATACGCAGTATTTT. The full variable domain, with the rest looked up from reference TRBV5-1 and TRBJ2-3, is KAGVTQTPRYLIKTRGQQVTLSCSPISGHRSVSWYQQTPGQGLQFLFEYFSETQRNKGNFPGRFSGRQFSNSRSEMNVSTLELGDSALYLCASSYDSSRTDTQYFGPGTRLTVL.

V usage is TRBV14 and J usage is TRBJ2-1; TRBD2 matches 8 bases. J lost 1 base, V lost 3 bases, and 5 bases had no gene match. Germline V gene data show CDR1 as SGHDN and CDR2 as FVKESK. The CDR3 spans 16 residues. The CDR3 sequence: CASSQTREGSYNEQFF. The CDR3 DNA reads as TGTGCCAGCAGCCAGACCCGGGAGGGATCCTACAATGAGCAGTTCTTC.

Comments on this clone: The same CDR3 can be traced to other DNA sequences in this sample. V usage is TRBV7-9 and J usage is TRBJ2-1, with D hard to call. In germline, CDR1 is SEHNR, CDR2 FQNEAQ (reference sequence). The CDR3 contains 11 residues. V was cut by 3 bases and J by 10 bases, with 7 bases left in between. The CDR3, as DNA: TGTGCCAGCAGCTTTCGCCCAGAGCAGTTCTTC. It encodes CASSFRPEQFF.

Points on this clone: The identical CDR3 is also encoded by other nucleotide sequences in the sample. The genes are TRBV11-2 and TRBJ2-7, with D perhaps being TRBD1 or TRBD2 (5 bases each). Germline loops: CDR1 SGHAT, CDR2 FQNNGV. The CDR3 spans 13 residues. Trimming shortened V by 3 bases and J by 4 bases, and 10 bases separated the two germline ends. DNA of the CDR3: TGTGCCAGCAGCTTGGGGACGGGATACGAGCAGTACTTC. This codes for CASSLGTGYEQYF.

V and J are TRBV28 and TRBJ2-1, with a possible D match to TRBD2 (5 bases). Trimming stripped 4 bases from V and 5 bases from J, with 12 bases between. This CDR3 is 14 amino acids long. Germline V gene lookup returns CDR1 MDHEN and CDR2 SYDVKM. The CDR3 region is CASSSGLNDNEQFF. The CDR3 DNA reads TGTGCCAGCAGTTCTGGACTCAATGACAATGAGCAGTTCTTC.